Listed below are T cell receptor beta chains from one sample, sequenced in a study of T cells in Graves' hyperthyroidism and ophthalmopathy. Using its own MiXCR run on the multiplex PCR reads, TCRdb lists one record per CDR3 protein. The table shows about 740,000 distinct CDR3 sequences, with 12% to 15% occurring only once. Sequences were obtained from blood. The receptors stem from a young woman with Graves' hyperthyroidism. Each CDR3 is given with its conserved first and last residue. The order of the fields is CDR3 length, clone size, J gene, V gene, D gene, CDR3 protein, CDR3 DNA. The D gene is left open where the match is weak. The size entry is marked missing in some rows and otherwise reads once, few, many or a size class.

>16|few|TRBJ2-7|TRBV7-9|TRBD2
CASSPLGGIKPYEQYF
TGTGCCAGCAGCCCACTCGGGGGGATAAAACCCTACGAGCAGTACTTC
>14|.|TRBJ2-2|TRBV7-9|.
CASSRTLNTGELFF
TGTGCCAGCAGCCGGACACTGAACACCGGGGAGCTGTTTTTT
>15|few|TRBJ1-2|TRBV27|.
CASSLANHGLYGYTF
TGTGCCAGCAGTTTAGCCAATCACGGGCTTTATGGCTACACCTTC
>16|many|TRBJ2-7|TRBV6-2/TRBV6-3|TRBD2
CASTDGLAGATGEQYF
TGTGCCAGCACCGATGGGCTAGCGGGAGCGACGGGGGAGCAGTACTTC
>16|.|TRBJ2-3|TRBV5-6|TRBD2
CASSSWGLAGADTQYF
TGTGCCAGCAGCTCCTGGGGCCTAGCGGGAGCAGATACGCAGTATTTT
>17|many|TRBJ1-6|TRBV11-2|.
CASSLGWQLNRNSPLHF
TGTGCCAGCAGCTTAGGGTGGCAGTTAAATCGGAATTCACCCCTCCACTTT
>15|many|TRBJ2-3|TRBV11-2|.
CASSPQAQVGDTQYF
TGTGCCAGCAGCCCTCAGGCGCAGGTAGGAGATACGCAGTATTTT
>14|.|TRBJ1-1|TRBV20-1|TRBD1
CSATGTGRSPEAFF
TGCAGTGCAACCGGGACAGGGAGGAGTCCTGAAGCTTTCTTT
>15|.|TRBJ2-7|TRBV19|TRBD1
CASSPQGGALHEQYF
TGTGCCAGTAGTCCACAGGGGGGAGCTTTGCACGAGCAGTACTTC
>16|many|TRBJ2-5|TRBV5-1|.
CASSKTGGAPQETQYF
TGCGCCAGCAGCAAGACAGGAGGGGCGCCCCAAGAGACCCAGTACTTC
>13|.|TRBJ1-4|TRBV7-6|TRBD1
CASGDRSNEKLFF
TGTGCCAGCGGGGACAGGTCTAATGAAAAACTGTTTTTT
>16|many|TRBJ2-3|TRBV20-1|TRBD2
CSARDPGGARTDTQYF
TGCAGTGCTAGAGATCCGGGGGGGGCGCGGACAGATACGCAGTATTTT
>18|few|TRBJ2-1|TRBV7-9|TRBD2
CASSFVAVSPGGPGEQFF
TGTGCCAGCAGCTTTGTGGCCGTCTCGCCGGGAGGGCCAGGTGAGCAGTTCTTC
>14|.|TRBJ1-1|TRBV27|.
CASSYSGIRTEAFF
TGTGCCAGCAGTTATAGCGGTATCCGAACTGAAGCTTTCTTT
>16|many|TRBJ2-1|TRBV7-6|TRBD1
CASSAPTGWDYNEQFF
TGTGCCAGCAGCGCCCCGACAGGGTGGGACTACAATGAGCAGTTCTTC
>12|.|TRBJ1-1|TRBV15|.
CATSVQGYVAFF
TGTGCCACCAGCGTTCAGGGGTATGTGGCTTTCTTT
>13|.|TRBJ2-7|TRBV29-1|TRBD2
CSVAGGSSYEQYF
TGCAGCGTTGCCGGCGGGAGCTCCTACGAGCAGTACTTC
>12|.|TRBJ1-4|TRBV11-2|.
CASSQGDEKLFF
TGTGCCAGCAGCCAAGGGGATGAAAAACTGTTTTTT
>14|many|TRBJ1-2|TRBV2|.
CASGSQGRGYGYTF
TGTGCCAGTGGGTCGCAGGGCAGGGGCTATGGCTACACCTTC
>14|many|TRBJ1-6|TRBV5-6|.
CASSFEMNNSPLHF
TGTGCCAGCAGCTTCGAAATGAATAACTCACCCCTCCACTTT
>17|.|TRBJ2-1|TRBV6-1|TRBD2
CASSPLTSGRTNDEQFF
TGTGCCAGCAGTCCACTGACTAGCGGGAGGACTAACGATGAGCAGTTCTTC
>17|few|TRBJ2-3|TRBV10-3|.
CAISDRLERGAGDTQYF
TGTGCCATCAGTGATCGACTAGAAAGGGGAGCAGGAGATACGCAGTATTTT
>16|many|TRBJ2-1|TRBV5-1|.
CASSGDGAGTYNEQFF
TGCGCCAGCAGCGGGGATGGGGCTGGGACCTACAATGAGCAGTTCTTC
>16|few|TRBJ2-1|TRBV28|TRBD2
CASSVPTSDSGNEQFF
TGTGCCAGCAGTGTACCAACTAGCGACTCGGGCAATGAGCAGTTCTTC
>10|many|TRBJ2-7|TRBV2|.
CASRGNEQYF
TGTGCCAGCAGGGGCAACGAGCAGTACTTC
>15|many|TRBJ2-7|TRBV30|.
CAWSAINHVGYEQYF
TGTGCCTGGAGCGCAATTAATCATGTCGGATACGAGCAGTACTTC
>15|many|TRBJ2-2|TRBV10-3|.
CAISESVGPAGELFF
TGTGCCATCAGTGAGTCTGTAGGGCCGGCCGGGGAGCTGTTTTTT
>12|many|TRBJ2-5|TRBV20-1|.
CSARAYQGTQYF
TGCAGTGCTAGAGCGTACCAGGGGACCCAGTACTTC
>14|many|TRBJ2-5|TRBV20-1|TRBD1
CSARSRGQQETQYF
TGCAGTGCCCGTTCCAGGGGGCAGCAAGAGACCCAGTACTTC
>14|few|TRBJ2-5|TRBV5-6|.
CASSFPTPGKTQYF
TGTGCCAGCAGCTTCCCGACGCCCGGGAAGACCCAGTACTTC
>19|many|TRBJ2-2|TRBV7-3|TRBD2
CASSFRTSGRARGTGELFF
TGTGCCAGCAGCTTCCGGACTAGCGGGAGGGCAAGGGGGACCGGGGAGCTGTTTTTT
>15|many|TRBJ1-5|TRBV6-1|.
CASWIGRGSNQPQHF
TGTGCCAGCTGGATTGGGCGGGGAAGCAATCAGCCCCAGCATTTT
>14|.|TRBJ1-1|TRBV4-2|.
CASSQERTDTEAFF
TGTGCCAGCAGCCAAGAACGGACAGACACTGAAGCTTTCTTT
>13|few|TRBJ2-1|TRBV7-9|TRBD2
CASSLLRENLQFF
TGTGCCAGCAGCTTATTGCGGGAGAACCTCCAGTTCTTC
>17|many|TRBJ2-1|TRBV7-9|TRBD2
CASSAWMSGLVLSEQFF
TGTGCCAGCAGCGCTTGGATGAGTGGACTAGTTCTAAGTGAGCAGTTCTTC
>14|.|TRBJ1-6|TRBV7-9|.
CASSFNDYNSPLHF
TGTGCCAGCAGCTTCAATGATTATAATTCACCCCTCCACTTT
>13|many|TRBJ1-1|TRBV6-6|.
CASSYLEDTEAFF
TGTGCCAGCAGTTACCTGGAGGACACTGAAGCTTTCTTT
>15|many|TRBJ2-1|TRBV7-9|.
CASSFSGLSYNEQFF
TGTGCCAGCAGCTTTTCCGGGCTTTCCTACAATGAGCAGTTCTTC
>12|.|TRBJ1-1|TRBV12-3/TRBV12-4|.
CASSLWTGEAFF
TGTGCCAGCAGTTTATGGACCGGTGAAGCTTTCTTT
>16|many|TRBJ2-7|TRBV3-1|.
CASSQEEGASSYEQYF
TGTGCCAGCAGCCAAGAGGAAGGGGCCAGCTCCTACGAGCAGTACTTC
>15|many|TRBJ2-1|TRBV6-1|.
CASSIQGGSYNEQFF
TGTGCCAGCAGTATTCAGGGGGGCTCCTACAATGAGCAGTTCTTC
>12|many|TRBJ2-1|TRBV20-1|.
CSAREGDNEQFF
TGCAGTGCTAGAGAGGGGGACAATGAGCAGTTCTTC
>16|.|TRBJ1-2|TRBV5-8|.
CASSLAWGSANYGYTF
TGTGCCAGCAGCTTGGCGTGGGGCAGTGCTAACTATGGCTACACCTTC
>15|few|TRBJ2-1|TRBV7-9|.
CASSPNLDLGNEQFF
TGTGCCAGCAGCCCGAACCTAGATTTGGGCAATGAGCAGTTCTTC
>15|few|TRBJ2-1|TRBV6-2/TRBV6-3|.
CASRRPGASYDEQFF
TGTGCCAGCCGAAGGCCGGGAGCCTCCTACGATGAGCAGTTCTTC
>16|few|TRBJ2-1|TRBV20-1|TRBD2
CSARDRLAGGPGEQFF
TGCAGTGCTAGAGATAGACTAGCGGGAGGCCCTGGTGAGCAGTTCTTC
>13|many|TRBJ2-4|TRBV2|.
CASRRAPKNIQYF
TGTGCCAGCAGGAGGGCTCCCAAAAACATTCAGTACTTC
>18|.|TRBJ1-5|TRBV7-2|.
CASSLDPGQHYSNQPQHF
TGTGCCAGCAGCTTAGATCCAGGGCAGCATTATAGCAATCAGCCCCAGCATTTT
>12|few|TRBJ1-2|TRBV29-1|.
CSVNGPEGGYTF
TGCAGCGTGAACGGGCCAGAGGGTGGCTACACCTTC
>14|.|TRBJ1-1|TRBV25-1|.
CASSEDQESSEAFF
TGTGCCAGCAGTGAAGATCAGGAGTCGAGTGAAGCTTTCTTT
>17|many|TRBJ2-4|TRBV11-2|TRBD2
CASSMRLLAGVGNIQYF
TGTGCCAGCAGCATGCGACTTCTAGCGGGAGTTGGAAACATTCAGTACTTC
>14|many|TRBJ1-2|TRBV2|TRBD1
CASTGQGAIFGYTF
TGTGCCAGCACTGGACAGGGGGCTATCTTCGGCTACACCTTC
>12|few|TRBJ1-3|TRBV12-3/TRBV12-4|.
CASSVVRNTIYF
TGTGCCAGCAGTGTCGTTCGGAACACCATATATTTT
>12|many|TRBJ1-1|TRBV2|.
CASSVRGSEAFF
TGTGCCAGCAGTGTCCGGGGCAGTGAAGCTTTCTTT
>15|many|TRBJ2-7|TRBV30|TRBD2
CAYTNERDSSYEQYF
TGTGCGTATACTAACGAGCGGGATAGCTCCTACGAGCAGTACTTC
>13|few|TRBJ1-4|TRBV7-9|TRBD1
CASLGTGAEKLFF
TGTGCCAGCCTGGGGACAGGGGCTGAAAAACTGTTTTTT
>11|many|TRBJ2-7|TRBV12-3/TRBV12-4|.
CASSSLLRQYF
TGTGCCAGCAGCTCATTATTAAGGCAGTACTTC
>14|many|TRBJ2-4|TRBV7-2|.
CASSQGTAKNIQYF
TGTGCCAGCAGCCAAGGAACAGCCAAAAACATTCAGTACTTC
>12|many|TRBJ2-3|TRBV20-1|.
CSRGATRDTQYF
TGCAGCAGGGGGGCAACCAGGGATACGCAGTATTTT